The TCR beta chain under discussion was sequenced for a study of blood T cell repertoires in COVID-19. CDR3 size: 15 residues. Germline values: CDR1 SGHAT, CDR2 FQDESV (reference sequence). The ends were cut back, 1 base at V and 4 bases at J, with 13 bases in the middle. Profiled with immunoSEQ multiplex PCR; TCRdb holds only in-frame clones, not every one. The data show about 260,000 clones, with less than 90% seen just once and under 5.5% held by the top ten. The chain carries TRBV11-1 and TRBJ1-2, with no clear D. The sequenced sample was peripheral blood. The TCR comes from a man aged 55 to 69 with acute or convalescent COVID-19. In DNA form, the CDR3 reads TGTGCCAGCAGCTTAGTAGCGGACCGAGGCTATGGCTACACCTTC. Its protein product is CASSLVADRGYGYTF. The full variable domain, rest sourced from reference TRBV11-1 and TRBJ1-2, is EAEVAQSPRYKITEKSQAVAFWCDPISGHATLYWYRQILGQGPELLVQFQDESVVDDSQLPKDRFSAERLKGVDSTLKIQPAELGDSAMYLCASSLVADRGYGYTFGSGTRLTVV.